Each of the 5 T cell receptor beta chains below was sequenced from the same sample in a study of cytomegalovirus exposure and HLA in healthy donors. The study ran its PCR with 60 Vbeta and 13 Jbeta primers. Using immunoSEQ multiplex PCR, the repertoire was profiled, and TCRdb retains in-frame clones only, with some absent. The sample lists around 130,000 clones, just over 75% seen once, with about 1.7% in the top ten. Sequencing input: PBMCs. All receptors come from a woman between 45 and 60 years old in good health and CMV-seronegative.

This sequence joins TRBV11-2 and TRBJ2-2; maybe TRBD1 (5 bases). CDR1 is SGHAT and CDR2 is FQNNGV in the germline V gene. The CDR3 has 16 residues. V was cut by 2 bases and J by 0 bases, with 10 bases left in between. The chain's CDR3 is CASSLQGLANTGELFF. The CDR3 DNA follows: TGTGCCAGCAGCTTACAGGGCCTAGCGAACACCGGGGAGCTGTTTTTT. The variable domain in full, with the rest retrieved from reference TRBV11-2 and TRBJ2-2, is EAGVAQSPRYKIIEKRQSVAFWCNPISGHATLYWYQQILGQGPKLLIQFQNNGVVDDSQLPKDRFSAERLKGVDSTLKIQPAKLEDSAVYLCASSLQGLANTGELFFGEGSRLTVL.

This clone was detected only once. The chain carries TRBV12-5 and TRBJ1-3; TRBD1 matches 10 bases. The CDR3 extends over 15 amino acids. J lost 2 bases, V lost 6 bases, and 4 bases had no gene match. CDR1 and CDR2 (germline): LGHNT, FRNRAP. This chain's CDR3 is CASGPGTGAGNTIYF. The CDR3 nucleotides read TGTGCTAGTGGACCTGGGACAGGGGCTGGAAACACCATATATTTT.

The gene calls are TRBV4-1 and TRBJ1-3; D uncertain. V gave up 1 base and J gave up 0 bases, with 10 bases separating them. Per germline, CDR1 MGHRA and CDR2 YSYEKL. This CDR3 is built from 16 residues. The CDR3 bases are TGCGCCAGCAGCCAAGGGGCAGCTGTCTCTGGAAACACCATATATTTT. This translates into CASSQGAAVSGNTIYF.

This clone has just a few counts. J is TRBJ1-1 and V is TRBV4-3, with TRBD1 identical over 11 bases. Germline V gene data show CDR1 as LGHNA and CDR2 as YSLEER. The CDR3 contains 14 residues. J gave up 7 bases and V 6 bases, and 7 bases lay outside the gene matches. This CDR3 is CASSPDRGRGEAFF. CDR3 nucleotides: TGCGCCAGCAGTCCGGACAGGGGGCGAGGTGAAGCTTTCTTT.

The chain carries TRBV18 and TRBJ2-1, with 9 nucleotides matching TRBD2. There are 16 residues in the CDR3. Germline lookup yields CDR1 KGHSH and CDR2 LQKENI. J was trimmed by 2 bases and V by 0 bases; bases with no gene match: 2. The CDR3 loop reads CASSPPAGGTYNEQFF. DNA for the CDR3: TGTGCCAGCTCACCACCGGCGGGAGGGACCTACAATGAGCAGTTCTTC.